These 19 T cell receptor beta chains originate from one sample sequenced in a study of graft-versus-host responses after intestinal transplantation. From the graft tissue, intraepithelial and lamina propria lymphocytes were released through processing. This table comes from immunoSEQ multiplex PCR, and its TCRdb copy is limited to in-frame clones, with some not included. The sample holds 17,000 or so clones, 82% seen once. This specimen consisted of ileum tissue, obtained 17 days after transplant. These receptors all come from a human patient who received an intestinal transplant, so some T cells may come from the graft donor.

The chain joins TRBV11-2 to TRBJ2-7; D remains unclear. CDR1 and CDR2 from the germline V gene are SGHAT and FQNNGV. The CDR3 runs to 11 residues. V lost 6 bases and J lost 0, with 3 bases in between. DNA of the CDR3: TGTGCCAGCAGGACCTCCTACGAGCAGTACTTC. This sequence encodes CASRTSYEQYF.

The V call is TRBV28, the J call TRBJ2-7; TRBD1 or TRBD2 may be the D gene (5 bases each). V lost 6 bases and J 0 bases, leaving 15 bases between the germline ends. CDR3 size: 15 residues. Germline CDR1 and CDR2: MDHEN and SYDVKM. In nucleotides, the CDR3 is TGTGCCAGCAGAGATCGGGACGGCGGCTCCTACGAGCAGTACTTC. Translated: CASRDRDGGSYEQYF. Combining the CDR3 with reference TRBV28 and TRBJ2-7 gives the whole variable domain DVKVTQSSRYLVKRTGEKVFLECVQDMDHENMFWYRQDPGLGLRLIYFSYDVKMKEKGDIPEGYSVSREKKERFSLILESASTNQTSMYLCASRDRDGGSYEQYFGPGTRLTVT.

The gene calls are TRBV5-1 and TRBJ1-1; 10 bases match TRBD1. After removal of 7 bases from V and 5 bases from J, the junction contained 8 bases not matched to a gene. This CDR3 has 14 residues. The germline CDR1 and CDR2 sequences are SGHRS and YFSETQ. The CDR3 protein is CASADRGRVTEAFF. The DNA of the CDR3 is TGCGCCAGCGCAGACAGGGGGCGAGTGACTGAAGCTTTCTTT.

This chain joins TRBV5-5 and TRBJ2-3, with a possible D match to TRBD1 (5 bases). The CDR3 consists of 12 residues. Germline assignment: CDR1 SGHKS and CDR2 YYEKEE (reference sequence). V was shortened by 3 bases and J by 3 bases, with 5 bases between the two germline ends. This CDR3 is CASSWTTDTQYF. CDR3 in DNA: TGTGCCAGCAGCTGGACAACAGATACGCAGTATTTT.

The V call is TRBV18, the J call TRBJ1-2; possibly TRBD1 for D (6 bases). Germline-derived CDR1 and CDR2 are KGHSH and LQKENI. CDR3 length equals 17 residues. Trimming left V 3 bases short and J 3 bases short, with 20 bases between. As DNA, the CDR3 is TGTGCCAGCTCACCGGCAGGGGCCGGGACGGTCCACTATGGCTACACCTTC. Translating gives CASSPAGAGTVHYGYTF.

This sequence joins TRBV13 and TRBJ2-3; D is perhaps TRBD1 or TRBD2 (5 bases each). The V gene's germline CDR1 is PRHDT and CDR2 FYEKMQ (reference sequence). The length of the CDR3 is 16 residues. V was shortened by 2 bases and J by 4 bases, with 16 bases between the two germline ends. The DNA for the CDR3 is TGTGCCAGCAGCTTAAGGCAGGGAGAAGGAGCAGATACGCAGTATTTT. As protein: CASSLRQGEGADTQYF.

The chain carries TRBV7-3 and TRBJ1-1; the match to TRBD1 covers 7 bases. CDR3 length equals 15 residues. Per the germline V gene, CDR1 is SGHTA and CDR2 is FQGTGA. The junction had 3 bases not matched to a gene; V was cut back by 2 bases and J by 0 bases. The CDR3 loop is CASSLAGGMNTEAFF. As DNA, the CDR3 is TGTGCCAGCAGCTTAGCAGGGGGTATGAACACTGAAGCTTTCTTT.

The chain links TRBV15 to TRBJ1-4; tentative D call: TRBD1 (5 bases). This CDR3 is 18 amino acids long. Trimming left V 7 bases short and J 8 bases short, with 29 bases between. Germline V gives CDR1 LNHNV, CDR2 YYDKDF (reference sequence). The CDR3: CATMPGQRSETLGEKLFF. DNA for the CDR3: TGTGCCACCATGCCAGGGCAAAGGTCGGAGACATTGGGGGAAAAACTGTTTTTT.

With regard to this clone: The same CDR3 can be traced to other DNA sequences in this sample. This chain connects TRBV4-3 to TRBJ2-7; TRBD1 aligns across 10 bases. This CDR3 is 15 amino acids long. The V and J ends lost 0 bases and 3 bases, in that order; junction bases with no gene match: 2. Germline V gives CDR1 LGHNA, CDR2 YSLEER. The CDR3 sequence is CASSQDRDRGYEQYF. The CDR3 nucleotides read TGCGCCAGCAGCCAAGACCGGGACAGGGGCTACGAGCAGTACTTC.

The chain combines TRBV7-9 with TRBJ2-7; D perhaps matches TRBD1 (5 bases). The CDR3 totals 17 residues. Germline loops: CDR1 SEHNR, CDR2 FQNEAQ (reference sequence). Trimming removed 3 bases at V and 4 bases at J, with 22 bases between. The CDR3 is CASSFNRWGSVLYEQYF. The CDR3 DNA is TGTGCCAGCAGCTTCAATAGGTGGGGCTCAGTCCTTTACGAGCAGTACTTC.

This rearrangement joins TRBV27 to TRBJ1-1, with 7 bases lining up with TRBD1. Losses at the gene ends were 4 bases for V and 3 bases for J; bases not matched to a gene: 2. CDR3 length: 13 residues. The germline V gene encodes CDR1 MNHEY and CDR2 SMNVEV (reference sequence). The CDR3 loop is CASSWQGDTEAFF. CDR3 coding DNA: TGTGCCAGCAGTTGGCAGGGGGACACTGAAGCTTTCTTT.

This chain uses TRBV28 with TRBJ2-1, with 12 nucleotides matching TRBD1. The germline CDR1 and CDR2 sequences are MDHEN and SYDVKM. The junction had 10 bases not matched to a gene; V was cut back by 5 bases and J by 8 bases. The CDR3 length is 16 residues. CDR3 DNA sequence: TGTGCCAGCAGTCAAACCGGGACAGGGGGCTTCGATGAGCAGTTCTTC. Amino acid sequence: CASSQTGTGGFDEQFF.

This clone was seen only a few times. V and J are TRBV5-3 and TRBJ1-5; 8 nucleotides match TRBD1. TRBV5-3 counts as an open reading frame of uncertain function. There are 14 residues in the CDR3. After removal of 1 base from V and 7 bases from J, the junction contained 4 bases not matched to a gene. The CDR3 protein is CARSLTDRAQPQHF. The CDR3, as DNA: TGTGCCAGAAGCTTGACGGACAGGGCGCAGCCCCAGCATTTT.

The gene calls are TRBV5-1 and TRBJ2-3, with no clear D. The CDR3 loop spans 9 amino acids. Trimming took off 5 bases at V and 6 bases at J, with 1 base between the two ends. CDR1 and CDR2 from the germline V gene are SGHRS and YFSETQ. CDR3 sequence (DNA): TGCGCCAGCAGGGATACGCAGTATTTT. Encoded protein: CASRDTQYF.

This clone was seen a single time. The gene calls are TRBV27 and TRBJ1-2; TRBD1 might be the D (6 bases). V gave up 10 bases and J gave up 6 bases, with 30 bases separating them. Germline CDR1 is MNHEY and CDR2 is SMNVEV (reference sequence). This CDR3 has 17 amino acids. The CDR3 spells CATGPRGFRVMVHGYTF. As DNA, the CDR3 is TGTGCCACCGGACCCAGGGGATTCAGGGTGATGGTTCATGGCTACACCTTC.

The chain has TRBV5-4 and TRBJ2-5, with a possible D match to TRBD1 (6 bases). Trimming left V 2 bases short and J 5 bases short, with 10 bases between. CDR3 length equals 13 residues. The germline V gene encodes CDR1 SGHNT and CDR2 YYREEE (reference sequence). Written as DNA, the CDR3 is TGTGCCAGCAGCTTCCAGGGGACCGAGACCCAGTACTTC. This translates into CASSFQGTETQYF.

This chain links TRBV9 with TRBJ2-7; D gene uncertain. The CDR3 is 15 residues long. From germline, CDR1 is SGDLS and CDR2 YYNGEE. With 4 bases removed from V and 3 bases from J, the gap between germline ends came to 17 bases. In DNA form, the CDR3 reads TGTGCCAGCAGCTTCCAGTCAGTAGGGTACTACGAGCAGTACTTC. Protein product: CASSFQSVGYYEQYF.

The CDR3 sequence is CASSLRFGRRAQYF. The CDR3 DNA is TGTGCCAGCAGCCTCCGGTTCGGTCGGCGGGCCCAGTACTTC. The chain uses TRBV5-6 and TRBJ2-5; tentative D call: TRBD2 (5 bases). The germline V gene encodes CDR1 SGHDT and CDR2 YYEEEE. V lost 4 bases and J lost 9, with 19 bases in between. This CDR3 spans 14 amino acids.

The J gene is TRBJ1-1, the V gene TRBV28; 8 nucleotides match TRBD1. V lost 5 bases, J lost 1 base, and 15 bases stayed unmatched. The CDR3 length is 18 residues. Germline V gives CDR1 MDHEN, CDR2 SYDVKM. The CDR3 DNA reads TGTGCCAGCAGTCCACAAGGATACCGAGGACAGGGGAACACTGAAGCTTTCTTT. As protein: CASSPQGYRGQGNTEAFF.